Detailed here is one T cell receptor (beta chain). In the authors' methods: Amplification of reference gene primers provided the estimated nucleated cell counts. Measured with immunoSEQ multiplex PCR; TCRdb has only the in-frame clones, and not every one. The V and J calls and the clone size are those of that table, but D and trimming were determined from the DNA. The profile covers roughly 100,000 clones, with approximately 84% appearing a single time and about 10% taken by the ten largest. This sample was included in a study of blood T cell repertoires in COVID-19. Across the study: COVID-19 samples from acute and convalescent phases originated in the United States, Italy and Spain. In each case, the material was cDNA or gDNA derived from T cells, B-cell-depleted T cells, or PBMCs.

CDR1 is SQVTM, CDR2 ANQGSEA, per germline. V was shortened by 6 bases and J by 4 bases, with 16 bases between the two germline ends. The CDR3 contains 14 residues. The TCR was taken from a man aged 65 to 85 with acute or convalescent COVID-19. The V gene is TRBV29-1, the J gene TRBJ1-5; perhaps TRBD1 as D (6 bases). The sample taken for sequencing was peripheral blood. This chain's CDR3 is CSVSVGGANQPQHF. Written as DNA, the CDR3 is TGCAGCGTCTCCGTGGGGGGGGCGAATCAGCCCCAGCATTTT.